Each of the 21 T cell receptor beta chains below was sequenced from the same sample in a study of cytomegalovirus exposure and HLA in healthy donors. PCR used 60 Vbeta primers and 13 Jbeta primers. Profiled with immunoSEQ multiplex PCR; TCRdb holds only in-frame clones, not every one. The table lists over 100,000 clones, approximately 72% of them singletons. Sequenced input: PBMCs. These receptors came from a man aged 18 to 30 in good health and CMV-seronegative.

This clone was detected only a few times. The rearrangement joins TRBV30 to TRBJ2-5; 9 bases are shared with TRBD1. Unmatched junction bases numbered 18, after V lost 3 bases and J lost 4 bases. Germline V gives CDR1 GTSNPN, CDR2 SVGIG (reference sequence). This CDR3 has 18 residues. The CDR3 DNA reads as TGTGCCTGGAGCCAAGCTACCGGGACAGGGTCAGCGGGAGAGACCCAGTACTTC. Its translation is CAWSQATGTGSAGETQYF.

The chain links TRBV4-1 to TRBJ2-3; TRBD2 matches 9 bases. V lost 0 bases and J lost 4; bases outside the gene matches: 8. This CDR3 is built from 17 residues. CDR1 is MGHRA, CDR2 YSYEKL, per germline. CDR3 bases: TGCGCCAGCAGCCAAGATCGCGCGGGAGGGTATGCAGATACGCAGTATTTT. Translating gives CASSQDRAGGYADTQYF.

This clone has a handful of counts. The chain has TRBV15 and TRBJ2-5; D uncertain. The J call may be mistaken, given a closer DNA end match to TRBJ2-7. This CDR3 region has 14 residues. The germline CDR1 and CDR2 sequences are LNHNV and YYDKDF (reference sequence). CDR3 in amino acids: CATRVGGRPYEQYF. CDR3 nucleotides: TGTGCCACCAGGGTCGGCGGAAGACCCTACGAGCAGTACTTC.

The CDR3 spells CASQGESNEQFF. CDR3 coding DNA: TGTGCCAGTCAGGGGGAGAGCAATGAGCAGTTCTTC. This sequence joins TRBV18 and TRBJ2-1, with 7 bases that match TRBD1. The CDR3 runs 12 residues. With V trimmed by 9 bases and J by 6 bases, 5 bases remained unmatched. Germline CDR1 and CDR2: KGHSH and LQKENI.

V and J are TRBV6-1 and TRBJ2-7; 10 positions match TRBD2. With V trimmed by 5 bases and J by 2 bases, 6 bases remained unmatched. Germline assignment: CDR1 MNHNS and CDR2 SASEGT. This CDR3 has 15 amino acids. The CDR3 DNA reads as TGTGCCAGCAGTCCCGGACTAGCGGATACCTACGAGCAGTACTTC. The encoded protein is CASSPGLADTYEQYF.

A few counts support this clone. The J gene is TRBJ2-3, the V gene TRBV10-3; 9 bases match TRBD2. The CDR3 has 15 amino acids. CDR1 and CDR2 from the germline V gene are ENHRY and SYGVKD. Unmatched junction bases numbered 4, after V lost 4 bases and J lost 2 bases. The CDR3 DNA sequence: TGTGCCATCAGTGCGGCTAGCGGGATCACAGATACGCAGTATTTT. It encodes CAISAASGITDTQYF.

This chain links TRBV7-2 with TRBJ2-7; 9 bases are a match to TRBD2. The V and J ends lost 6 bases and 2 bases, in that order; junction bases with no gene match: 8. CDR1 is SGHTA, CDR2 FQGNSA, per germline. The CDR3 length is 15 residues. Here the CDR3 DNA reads TGTGCCAGCAGTCCCAGCGGGGGGCTCCCCTACGAGCAGTACTTC. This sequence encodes CASSPSGGLPYEQYF.

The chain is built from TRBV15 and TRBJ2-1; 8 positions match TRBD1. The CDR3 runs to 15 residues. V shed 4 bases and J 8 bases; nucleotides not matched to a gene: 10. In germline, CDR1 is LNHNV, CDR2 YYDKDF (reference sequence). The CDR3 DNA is TGTGCCACCAGCACGGGACAGGCCCGGGGCGATGAGCAGTTCTTC. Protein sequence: CATSTGQARGDEQFF.

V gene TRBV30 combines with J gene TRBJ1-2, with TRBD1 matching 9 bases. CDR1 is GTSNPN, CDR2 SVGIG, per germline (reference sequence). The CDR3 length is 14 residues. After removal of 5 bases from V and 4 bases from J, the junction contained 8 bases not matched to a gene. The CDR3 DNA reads TGTGCCTGGTCGAACAGGGGGCTAGGCTATGGCTACACCTTC. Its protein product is CAWSNRGLGYGYTF.

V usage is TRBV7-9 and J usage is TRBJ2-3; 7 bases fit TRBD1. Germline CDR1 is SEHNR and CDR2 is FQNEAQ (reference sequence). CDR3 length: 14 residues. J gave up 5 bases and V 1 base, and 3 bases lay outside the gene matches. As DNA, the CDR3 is TGTGCCAGCAGCTTAGAACAGGGGCGAGATACGCAGTATTTT. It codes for CASSLEQGRDTQYF.

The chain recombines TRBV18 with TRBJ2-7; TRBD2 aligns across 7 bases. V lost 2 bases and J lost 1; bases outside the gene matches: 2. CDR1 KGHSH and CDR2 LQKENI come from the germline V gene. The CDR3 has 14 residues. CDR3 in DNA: TGTGCCAGCTCACCAAAGCGGGATTCCTACGAGCAGTACTTC. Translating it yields CASSPKRDSYEQYF.

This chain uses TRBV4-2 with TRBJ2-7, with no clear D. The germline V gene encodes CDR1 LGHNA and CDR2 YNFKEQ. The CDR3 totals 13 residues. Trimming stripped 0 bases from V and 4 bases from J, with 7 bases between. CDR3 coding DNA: TGTGCCAGCAGCCAAGAATTCGGGTACGAGCAGTACTTC. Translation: CASSQEFGYEQYF.

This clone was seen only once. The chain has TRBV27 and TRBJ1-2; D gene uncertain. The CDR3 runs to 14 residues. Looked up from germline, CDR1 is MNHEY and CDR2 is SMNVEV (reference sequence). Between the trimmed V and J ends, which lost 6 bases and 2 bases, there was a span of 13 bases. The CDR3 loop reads CASRAPQENYGYTF. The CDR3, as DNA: TGTGCCAGCAGGGCCCCCCAGGAAAACTATGGCTACACCTTC.

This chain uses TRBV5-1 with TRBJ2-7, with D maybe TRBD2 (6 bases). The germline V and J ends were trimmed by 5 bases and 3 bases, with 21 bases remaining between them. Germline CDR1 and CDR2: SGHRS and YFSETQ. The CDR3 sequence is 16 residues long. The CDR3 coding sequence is TGCGCCAGCAGACCATTTGCCGGGACCGGGGGCTACGAGCAGTACTTC. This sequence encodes CASRPFAGTGGYEQYF.

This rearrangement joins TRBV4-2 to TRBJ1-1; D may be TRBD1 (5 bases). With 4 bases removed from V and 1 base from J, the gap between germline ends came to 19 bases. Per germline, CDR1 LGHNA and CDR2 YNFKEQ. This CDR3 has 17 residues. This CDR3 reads CASSLSYGHLGNTEAFF. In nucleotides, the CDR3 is TGTGCCAGCAGCCTTAGCTATGGACACCTAGGGAACACTGAAGCTTTCTTT.

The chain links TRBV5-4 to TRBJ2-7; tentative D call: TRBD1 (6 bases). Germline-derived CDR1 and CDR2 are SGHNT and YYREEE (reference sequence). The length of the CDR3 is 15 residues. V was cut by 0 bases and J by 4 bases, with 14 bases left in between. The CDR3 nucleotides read TGTGCCAGCAGCTTGGGGACAGTATCCTTTTACGAGCAGTACTTC. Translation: CASSLGTVSFYEQYF.

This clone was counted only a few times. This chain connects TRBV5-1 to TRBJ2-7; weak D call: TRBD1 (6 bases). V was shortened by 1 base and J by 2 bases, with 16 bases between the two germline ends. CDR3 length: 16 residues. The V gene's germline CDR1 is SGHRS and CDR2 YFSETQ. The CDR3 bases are TGCGCCAGCAGCTTGACGGGACAACAAACGACCTACGAGCAGTACTTC. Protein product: CASSLTGQQTTYEQYF.

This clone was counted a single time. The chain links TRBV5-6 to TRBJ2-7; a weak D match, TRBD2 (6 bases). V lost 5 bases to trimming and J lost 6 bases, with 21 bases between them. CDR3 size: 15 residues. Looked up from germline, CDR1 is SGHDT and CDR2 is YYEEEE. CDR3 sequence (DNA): TGTGCCAGCAGTCAATGGGCGGGACCATCCGGCGAGCAGTACTTC. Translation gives CASSQWAGPSGEQYF.

CDR3 sequence (DNA): TGTGCCATCAGTGAGTTCAGGGTGAGAGAGACCCAGTACTTC. Its protein is CAISEFRVRETQYF. The V gene is TRBV10-3, the J gene TRBJ2-5; D possibly corresponds to TRBD1 (5 bases). The CDR3 has 14 amino acids. CDR1 ENHRY and CDR2 SYGVKD come from the germline V gene. V gave up 1 base and J gave up 4 bases, with 10 bases separating them.

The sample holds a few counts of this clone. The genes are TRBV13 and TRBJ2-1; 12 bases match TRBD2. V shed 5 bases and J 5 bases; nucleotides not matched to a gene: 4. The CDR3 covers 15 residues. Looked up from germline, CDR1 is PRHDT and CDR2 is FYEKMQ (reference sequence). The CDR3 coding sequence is TGTGCCAGCAGCGACGCTAGCGGGGGGGACAATGAGCAGTTCTTC. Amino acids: CASSDASGGDNEQFF.

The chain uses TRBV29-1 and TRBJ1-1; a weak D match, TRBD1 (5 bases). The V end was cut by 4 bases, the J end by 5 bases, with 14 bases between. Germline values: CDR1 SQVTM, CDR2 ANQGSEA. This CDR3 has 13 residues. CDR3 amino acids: CSVAGGAPTEAFF. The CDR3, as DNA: TGCAGCGTTGCCGGGGGTGCGCCTACTGAAGCTTTCTTT.